The clone carrying this T cell receptor beta chain was seen at least ten times. The antigen remains unidentified. This entry comes from a study of T cells in Graves' hyperthyroidism and ophthalmopathy. Based on clinical symptoms, serum thyroxine and TRAb, thyroid ultrasound and orbital computed tomography, diagnoses were reached. The source material, RNA transcripts, was used to amplify TCR beta CDR3 regions. A first-round RT-PCR of the TCR CDR3 used the HTBI primer set. TCRdb reprocessed the multiplex PCR reads with MiXCR, giving one entry per CDR3 protein. The sample holds about 660,000 distinct CDR3 sequences, less than 45% seen once. Study findings and constraints: In blood, most of the thyroid clonotypes expanded above 0.001 were also present. In simple terms, a model built on 13 V-J features told ophthalmopathy apart from stable hyperthyroidism.

Sample: peripheral blood or thyroid tissue (not recorded which). The sequence was obtained from an adult man with Graves' disease, either hyperthyroidism or ophthalmopathy (not recorded which).

The CDR3 protein is CAISDRENTEAFF. The CDR3 bases are TGTGCCATCAGTGACAGGGAGAACACTGAAGCTTTCTTT. The chain uses TRBV10-3 and TRBJ1-1; weak D call: TRBD1 (5 bases). This CDR3 spans 13 amino acids. The ends were cut back, 3 bases at V and 1 base at J, with 6 bases in the middle. Germline CDR1 ENHRY, CDR2 SYGVKD.